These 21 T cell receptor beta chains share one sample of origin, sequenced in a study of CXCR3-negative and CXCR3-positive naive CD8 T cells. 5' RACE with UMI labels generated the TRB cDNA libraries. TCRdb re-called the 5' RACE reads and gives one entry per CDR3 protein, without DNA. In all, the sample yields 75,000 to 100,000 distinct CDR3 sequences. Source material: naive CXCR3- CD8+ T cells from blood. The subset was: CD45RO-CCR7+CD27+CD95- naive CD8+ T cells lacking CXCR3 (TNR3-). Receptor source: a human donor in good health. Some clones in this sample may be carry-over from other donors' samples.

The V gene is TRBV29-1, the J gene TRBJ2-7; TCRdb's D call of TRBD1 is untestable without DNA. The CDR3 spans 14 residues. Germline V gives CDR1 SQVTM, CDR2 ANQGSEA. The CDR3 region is CSVEAGTSSYEQYF.

The CDR3 is CSVEDFSSSPYNEQFF. This chain connects TRBV29-1 to TRBJ2-1. Germline values: CDR1 SQVTM, CDR2 ANQGSEA. The CDR3 spans 16 residues.

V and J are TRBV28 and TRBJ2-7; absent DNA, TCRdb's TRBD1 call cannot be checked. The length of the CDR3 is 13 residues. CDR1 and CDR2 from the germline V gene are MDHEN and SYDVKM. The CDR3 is CASNGASSYEQYF.

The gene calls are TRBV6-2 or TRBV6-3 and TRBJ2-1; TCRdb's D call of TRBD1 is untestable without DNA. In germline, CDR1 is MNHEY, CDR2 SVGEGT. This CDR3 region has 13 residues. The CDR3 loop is CASTGQGLNEQFF.

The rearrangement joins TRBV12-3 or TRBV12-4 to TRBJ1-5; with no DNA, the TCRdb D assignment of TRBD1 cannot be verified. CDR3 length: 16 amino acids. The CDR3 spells CASSFYPGDSNQPQHF.

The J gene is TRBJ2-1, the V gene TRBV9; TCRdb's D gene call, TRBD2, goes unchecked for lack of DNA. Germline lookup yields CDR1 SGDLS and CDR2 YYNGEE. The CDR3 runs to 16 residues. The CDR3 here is CASSVANGGAVDEQFF.

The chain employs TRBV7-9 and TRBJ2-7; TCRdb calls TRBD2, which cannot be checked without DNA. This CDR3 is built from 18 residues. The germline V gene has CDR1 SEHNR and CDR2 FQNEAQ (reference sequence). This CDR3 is CASSLEDGASGSSYGQYF.

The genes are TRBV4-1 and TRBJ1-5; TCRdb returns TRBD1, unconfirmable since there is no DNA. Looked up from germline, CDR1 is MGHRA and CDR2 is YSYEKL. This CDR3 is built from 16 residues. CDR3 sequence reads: CASSQDPPGGNQPQHF.

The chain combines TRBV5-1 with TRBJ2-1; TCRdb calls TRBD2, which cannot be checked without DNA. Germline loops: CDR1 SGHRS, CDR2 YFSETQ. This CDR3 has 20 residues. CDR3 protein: CASSLGNNSGGLSSYNEQFF.

The CDR3 loop reads CATAEAVYQETQYF. This chain uses TRBV6-2 or TRBV6-3 with TRBJ2-5. Germline lookup yields CDR1 MNHEY and CDR2 SVGEGT. The CDR3 totals 14 residues.

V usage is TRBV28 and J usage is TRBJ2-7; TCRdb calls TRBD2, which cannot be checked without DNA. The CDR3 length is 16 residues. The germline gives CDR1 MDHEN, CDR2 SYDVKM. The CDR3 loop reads CASSLSSGRASYEKYF. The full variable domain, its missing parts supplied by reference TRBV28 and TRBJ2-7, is DVKVTQSSRYLVKRTGEKVFLECVQDMDHENMFWYRQDPGLGLRLIYFSYDVKMKEKGDIPEGYSVSREKKERFSLILESASTNQTSMYLCASSLSSGRASYEKYFGPGTRLTVT.

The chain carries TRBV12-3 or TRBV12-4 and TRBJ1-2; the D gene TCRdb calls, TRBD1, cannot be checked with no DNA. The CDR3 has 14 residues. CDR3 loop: CASSRDQGFGGYTF.

The CDR3 loop is CASSPLRYGYTF. This chain links TRBV21-1 with TRBJ1-2; TCRdb lists TRBD1, though no DNA is available to test this call. TRBV21-1 is assigned pseudogene status. The CDR3 sequence is 12 residues long.

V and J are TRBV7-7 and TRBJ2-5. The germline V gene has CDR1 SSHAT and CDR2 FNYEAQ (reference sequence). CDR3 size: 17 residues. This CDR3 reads CASSQKSPRPQQETQYF.

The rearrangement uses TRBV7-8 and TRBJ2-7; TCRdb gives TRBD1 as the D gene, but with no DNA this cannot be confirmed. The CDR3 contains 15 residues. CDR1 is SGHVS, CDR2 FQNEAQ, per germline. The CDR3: CASSLMVRDSREQYF.

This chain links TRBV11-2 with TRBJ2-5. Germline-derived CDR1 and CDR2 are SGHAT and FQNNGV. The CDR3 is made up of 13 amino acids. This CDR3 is CASSLWRQETQYF.

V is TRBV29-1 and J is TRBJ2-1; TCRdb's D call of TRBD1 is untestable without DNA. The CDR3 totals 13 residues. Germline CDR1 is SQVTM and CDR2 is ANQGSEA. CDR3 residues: CSVGTDGKNEQFF.

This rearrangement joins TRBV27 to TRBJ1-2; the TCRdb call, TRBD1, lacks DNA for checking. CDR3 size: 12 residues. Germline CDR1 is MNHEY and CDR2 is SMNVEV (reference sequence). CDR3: CASSSPGFGYTF.

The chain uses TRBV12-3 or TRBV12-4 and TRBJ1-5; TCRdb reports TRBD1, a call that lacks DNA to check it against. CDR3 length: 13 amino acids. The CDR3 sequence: CASSFTGRQPQHF.

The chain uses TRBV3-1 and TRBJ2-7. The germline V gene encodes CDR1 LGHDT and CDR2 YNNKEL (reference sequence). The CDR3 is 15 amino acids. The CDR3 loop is CASSQDLQLTYEQYF.

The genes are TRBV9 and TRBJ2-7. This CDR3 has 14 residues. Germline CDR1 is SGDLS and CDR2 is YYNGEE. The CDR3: CASSVGSSSYEQYF.